This TCR beta chain was found in a study of human T cells and chemical hapten exposure. During construction of the library, unique molecular identifiers were attached to individual cDNA molecules for quantitative, reproducible TCR counting. Via MiXCR, TCRdb re-called the RACE reads, giving one row per CDR3 protein. The sample lists some 98,000 distinct CDR3 sequences; approximately 10% were seen once. Trimming took 1 base from V and 5 from J; bases not matched to a gene: 12. The CDR3 spans 18 residues. CDR1 is SGHRS and CDR2 is YFSETQ in the germline V gene. Time point here: pre-sensitization, week 0. Sample treatment: therapeutic diphenylcyclopropenone sensitization with weekly scalp DPC.

This TCR was recovered from a woman aged 55-75 years with alopecia areata. Some clones in this sample may be carry-over from other donors' samples. The chain carries TRBV5-1 and TRBJ2-1; 10 nucleotides align to TRBD2. This material consisted of whole blood, taken in connection with sensitization to the hapten diphenylcyclopropenone (DPC). In nucleotides, the CDR3 is TGCGCCAGCAGCTTGTCCGGATTCCTAGCGGGGGCAAACAATGAGCAGTTCTTC. Its translation: CASSLSGFLAGANNEQFF.